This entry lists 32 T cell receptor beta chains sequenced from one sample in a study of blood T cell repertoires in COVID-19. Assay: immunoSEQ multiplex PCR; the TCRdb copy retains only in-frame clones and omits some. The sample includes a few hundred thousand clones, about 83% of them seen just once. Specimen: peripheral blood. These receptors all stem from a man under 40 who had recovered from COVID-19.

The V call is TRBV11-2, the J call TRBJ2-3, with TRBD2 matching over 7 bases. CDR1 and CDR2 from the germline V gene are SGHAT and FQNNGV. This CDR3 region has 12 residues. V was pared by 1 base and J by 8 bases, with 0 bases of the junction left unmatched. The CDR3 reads CASSLAGGTQYF. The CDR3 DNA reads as TGTGCCAGCAGCTTAGCGGGGGGTACGCAGTATTTT. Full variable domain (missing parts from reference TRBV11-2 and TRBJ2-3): EAGVAQSPRYKIIEKRQSVAFWCNPISGHATLYWYQQILGQGPKLLIQFQNNGVVDDSQLPKDRFSAERLKGVDSTLKIQPAKLEDSAVYLCASSLAGGTQYFGPGTRLTVL.

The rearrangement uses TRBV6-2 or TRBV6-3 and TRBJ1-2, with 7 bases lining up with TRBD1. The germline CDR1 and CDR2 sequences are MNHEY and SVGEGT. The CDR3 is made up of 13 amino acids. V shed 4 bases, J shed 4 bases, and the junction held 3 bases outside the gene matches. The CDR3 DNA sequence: TGTGCCAGCAGTTCGACAGGGTTCTATGGCTACACCTTC. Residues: CASSSTGFYGYTF.

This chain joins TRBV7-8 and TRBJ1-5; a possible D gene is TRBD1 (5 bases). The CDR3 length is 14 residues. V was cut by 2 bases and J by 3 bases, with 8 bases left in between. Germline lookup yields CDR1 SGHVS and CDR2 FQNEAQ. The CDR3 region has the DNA TGTGCCAGCAGCTTACGCAGGGTCAATCAGCCCCAGCATTTT. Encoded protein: CASSLRRVNQPQHF.

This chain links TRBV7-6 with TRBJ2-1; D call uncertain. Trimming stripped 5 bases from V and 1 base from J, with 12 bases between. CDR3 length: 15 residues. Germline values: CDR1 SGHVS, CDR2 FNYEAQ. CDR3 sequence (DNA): TGTGCCAGCAGCCTAACTGCCGGGTCCTACAATGAGCAGTTCTTC. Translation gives CASSLTAGSYNEQFF.

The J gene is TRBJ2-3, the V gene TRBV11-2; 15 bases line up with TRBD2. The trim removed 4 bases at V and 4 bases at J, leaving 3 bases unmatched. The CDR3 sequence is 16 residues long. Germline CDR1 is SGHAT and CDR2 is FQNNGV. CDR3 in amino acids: CASSWTSGGVPDTQYF. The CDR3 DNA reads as TGTGCCAGCAGCTGGACTAGCGGGGGGGTGCCAGATACGCAGTATTTT. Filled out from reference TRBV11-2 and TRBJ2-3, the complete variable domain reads EAGVAQSPRYKIIEKRQSVAFWCNPISGHATLYWYQQILGQGPKLLIQFQNNGVVDDSQLPKDRFSAERLKGVDSTLKIQPAKLEDSAVYLCASSWTSGGVPDTQYFGPGTRLTVL.

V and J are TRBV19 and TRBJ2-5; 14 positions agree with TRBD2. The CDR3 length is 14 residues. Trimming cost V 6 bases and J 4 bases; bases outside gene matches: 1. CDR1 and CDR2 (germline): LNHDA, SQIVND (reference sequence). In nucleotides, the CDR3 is TGTGCCAGTAGGGGGACTAGCGGGGGAGAGACCCAGTACTTC. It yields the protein CASRGTSGGETQYF.

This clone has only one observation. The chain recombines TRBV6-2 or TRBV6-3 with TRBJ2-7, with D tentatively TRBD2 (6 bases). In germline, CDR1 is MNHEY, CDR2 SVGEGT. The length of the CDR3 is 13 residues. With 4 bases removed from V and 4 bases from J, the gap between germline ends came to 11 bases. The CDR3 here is CASSSLALYEQYF. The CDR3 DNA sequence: TGTGCCAGCAGTTCCCTAGCGTTGTACGAGCAGTACTTC.

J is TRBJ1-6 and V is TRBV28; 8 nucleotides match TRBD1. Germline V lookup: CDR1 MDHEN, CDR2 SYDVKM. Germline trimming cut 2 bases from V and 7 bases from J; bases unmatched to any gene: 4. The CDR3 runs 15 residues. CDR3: CASSLPGQGNSPLHF. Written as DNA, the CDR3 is TGTGCCAGCAGTTTACCAGGACAGGGAAATTCACCCCTCCACTTT.

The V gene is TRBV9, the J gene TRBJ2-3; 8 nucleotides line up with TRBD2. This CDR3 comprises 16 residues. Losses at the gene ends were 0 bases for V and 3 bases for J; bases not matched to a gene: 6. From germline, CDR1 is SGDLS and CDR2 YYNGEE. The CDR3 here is CASSVERGSLTDTQYF. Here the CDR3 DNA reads TGTGCCAGCAGCGTAGAGCGGGGGAGTTTGACAGATACGCAGTATTTT. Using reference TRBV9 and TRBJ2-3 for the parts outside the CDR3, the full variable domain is DSGVTQTPKHLITATGQRVTLRCSPRSGDLSVYWYQQSLDQGLQFLIQYYNGEERAKGNILERFSAQQFPDLHSELNLSSLELGDSALYFCASSVERGSLTDTQYFGPGTRLTVL.

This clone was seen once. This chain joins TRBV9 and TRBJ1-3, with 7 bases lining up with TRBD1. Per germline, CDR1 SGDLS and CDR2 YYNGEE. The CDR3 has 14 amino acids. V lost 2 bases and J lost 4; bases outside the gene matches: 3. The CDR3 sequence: CASSVDRVGNTIYF. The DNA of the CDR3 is TGTGCCAGCAGCGTCGACAGGGTGGGAAACACCATATATTTT.

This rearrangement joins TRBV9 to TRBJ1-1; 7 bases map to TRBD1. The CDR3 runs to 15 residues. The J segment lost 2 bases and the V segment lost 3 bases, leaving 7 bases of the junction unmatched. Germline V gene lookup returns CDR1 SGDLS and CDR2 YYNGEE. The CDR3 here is CASSGQGTVNTEAFF. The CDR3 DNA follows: TGTGCCAGCAGCGGACAGGGAACGGTAAACACTGAAGCTTTCTTT.

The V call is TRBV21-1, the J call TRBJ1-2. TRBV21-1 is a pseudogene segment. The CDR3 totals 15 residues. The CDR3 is CASSKCGGTNYGYTF. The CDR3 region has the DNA TGTGCCAGCAGCAAGTGTGGAGGTACCAACTATGGCTACACCTTC.

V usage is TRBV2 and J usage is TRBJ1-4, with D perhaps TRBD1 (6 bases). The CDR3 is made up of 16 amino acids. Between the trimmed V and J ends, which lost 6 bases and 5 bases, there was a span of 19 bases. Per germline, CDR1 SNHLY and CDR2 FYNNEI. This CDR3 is CASRQGQMSENEKLFF. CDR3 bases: TGTGCCAGCAGACAAGGACAGATGTCTGAGAATGAAAAACTGTTTTTT.

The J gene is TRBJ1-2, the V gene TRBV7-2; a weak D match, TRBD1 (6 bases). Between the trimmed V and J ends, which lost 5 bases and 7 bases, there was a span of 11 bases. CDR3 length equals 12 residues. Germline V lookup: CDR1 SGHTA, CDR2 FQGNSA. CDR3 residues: CASSQGQLGYTF. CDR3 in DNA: TGTGCCAGCAGCCAAGGACAGCTTGGCTACACCTTC. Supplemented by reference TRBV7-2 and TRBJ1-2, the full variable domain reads GAGVSQSPSNKVTEKGKDVELRCDPISGHTALYWYRQSLGQGLEFLIYFQGNSAPDKSGLPSDRFSAERTGGSVSTLTIQRTQQEDSAVYLCASSQGQLGYTFGSGTRLTVV.

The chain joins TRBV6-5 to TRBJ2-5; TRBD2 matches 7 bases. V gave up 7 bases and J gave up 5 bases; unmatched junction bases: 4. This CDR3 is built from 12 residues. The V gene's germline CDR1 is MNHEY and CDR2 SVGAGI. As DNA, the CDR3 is TGTGCCAGCAACAGCGGGGCCGAGACCCAGTACTTC. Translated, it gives CASNSGAETQYF.

CDR3 sequence (DNA): TGCAGCGTTGGAGCCCAGGGAGGTTACGGGGAGCTGTTTTTT. Translated: CSVGAQGGYGELFF. This chain joins TRBV29-1 and TRBJ2-2, with D possibly TRBD2 on 6 matching bases. The CDR3 extends over 14 amino acids. The V gene lost 4 bases and the J gene lost 7 bases, with 16 bases spanning the gap. Germline V gene data show CDR1 as SQVTM and CDR2 as ANQGSEA.

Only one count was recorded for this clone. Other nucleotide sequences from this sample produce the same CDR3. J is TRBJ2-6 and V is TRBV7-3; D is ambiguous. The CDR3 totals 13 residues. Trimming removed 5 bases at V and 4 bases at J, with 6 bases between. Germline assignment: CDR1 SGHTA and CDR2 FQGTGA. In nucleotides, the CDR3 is TGTGCCAGCAGCCCCTCCGGGGCCAACGTCCTGACTTTC. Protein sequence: CASSPSGANVLTF.

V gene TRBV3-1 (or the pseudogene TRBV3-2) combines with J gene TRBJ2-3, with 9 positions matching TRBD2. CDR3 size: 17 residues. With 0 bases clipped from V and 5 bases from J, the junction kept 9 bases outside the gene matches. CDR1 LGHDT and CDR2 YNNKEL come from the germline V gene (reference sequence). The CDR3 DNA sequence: TGTGCCAGCAGCCAAGATCTTCGCGGGGGGGCCGGAGATACGCAGTATTTT. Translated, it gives CASSQDLRGGAGDTQYF.

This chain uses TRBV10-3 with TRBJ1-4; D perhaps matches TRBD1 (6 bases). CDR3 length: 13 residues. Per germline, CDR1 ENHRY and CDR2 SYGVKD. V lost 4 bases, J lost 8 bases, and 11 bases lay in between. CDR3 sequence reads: CAISGGGGEKLFF. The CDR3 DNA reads TGTGCCATCAGTGGAGGGGGTGGCGAAAAACTGTTTTTT.

The CDR3 is CASRTTGTGKREAFF. The CDR3 nucleotides are TGTGCCAGCAGGACAACCGGGACAGGGAAGAGGGAAGCTTTCTTT. The chain employs TRBV6-5 and TRBJ1-1, with 9 nucleotides matching TRBD1. The CDR3 spans 15 residues. The germline gives CDR1 MNHEY, CDR2 SVGAGI. With 6 bases clipped from V and 8 bases from J, the junction kept 13 bases outside the gene matches.

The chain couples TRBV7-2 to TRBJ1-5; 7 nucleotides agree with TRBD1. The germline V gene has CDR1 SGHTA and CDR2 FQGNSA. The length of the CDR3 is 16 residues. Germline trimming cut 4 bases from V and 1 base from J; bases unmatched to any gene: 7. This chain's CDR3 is CASSSLDRMSNQPQHF. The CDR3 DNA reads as TGTGCCAGCAGCTCTCTGGACAGGATGAGCAATCAGCCCCAGCATTTT.

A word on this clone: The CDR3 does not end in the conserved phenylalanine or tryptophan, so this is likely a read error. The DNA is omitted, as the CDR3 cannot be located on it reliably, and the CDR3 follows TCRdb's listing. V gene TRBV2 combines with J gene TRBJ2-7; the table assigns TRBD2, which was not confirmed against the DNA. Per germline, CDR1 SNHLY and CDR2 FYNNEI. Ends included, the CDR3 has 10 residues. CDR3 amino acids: CASSESQLTY.

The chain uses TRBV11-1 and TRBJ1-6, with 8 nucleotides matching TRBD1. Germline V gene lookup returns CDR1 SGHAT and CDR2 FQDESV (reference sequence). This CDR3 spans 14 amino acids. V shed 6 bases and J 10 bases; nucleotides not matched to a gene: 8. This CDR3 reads CASRSAGGRSPLHF. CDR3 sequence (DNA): TGTGCCAGCAGGTCCGCAGGGGGCCGCTCACCCCTCCACTTT.

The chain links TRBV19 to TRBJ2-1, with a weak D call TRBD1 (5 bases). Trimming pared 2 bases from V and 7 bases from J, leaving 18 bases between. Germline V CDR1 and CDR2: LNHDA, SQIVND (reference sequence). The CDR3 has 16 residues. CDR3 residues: CASSIRLQGTDNEQFF. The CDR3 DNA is TGTGCCAGTAGTATACGCCTGCAGGGAACGGATAATGAGCAGTTCTTC. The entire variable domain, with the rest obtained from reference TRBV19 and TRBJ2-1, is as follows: DGGITQSPKYLFRKEGQNVTLSCEQNLNHDAMYWYRQDPGQGLRLIYYSQIVNDFQKGDIAEGYSVSREKKESFPLTVTSAQKNPTAFYLCASSIRLQGTDNEQFFGPGTRLTVL.

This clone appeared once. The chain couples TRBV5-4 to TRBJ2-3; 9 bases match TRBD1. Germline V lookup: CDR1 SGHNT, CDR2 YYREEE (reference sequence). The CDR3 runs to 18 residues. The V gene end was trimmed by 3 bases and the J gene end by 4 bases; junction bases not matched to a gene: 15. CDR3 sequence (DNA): TGTGCCAGCAGCTCCCCGAACCCGACAGGGGGTAGCGCAGATACGCAGTATTTT. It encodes CASSSPNPTGGSADTQYF.

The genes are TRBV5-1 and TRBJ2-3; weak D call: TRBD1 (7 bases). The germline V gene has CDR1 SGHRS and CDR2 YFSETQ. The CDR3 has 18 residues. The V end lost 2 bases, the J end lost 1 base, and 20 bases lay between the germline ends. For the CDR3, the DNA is TGCGCCAGCAGCTTTAAAGGGGGCACTGGAGGGGGCACAGATACGCAGTATTTT. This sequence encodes CASSFKGGTGGGTDTQYF. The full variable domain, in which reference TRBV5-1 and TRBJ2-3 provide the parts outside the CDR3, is KAGVTQTPRYLIKTRGQQVTLSCSPISGHRSVSWYQQTPGQGLQFLFEYFSETQRNKGNFPGRFSGRQFSNSRSEMNVSTLELGDSALYLCASSFKGGTGGGTDTQYFGPGTRLTVL.

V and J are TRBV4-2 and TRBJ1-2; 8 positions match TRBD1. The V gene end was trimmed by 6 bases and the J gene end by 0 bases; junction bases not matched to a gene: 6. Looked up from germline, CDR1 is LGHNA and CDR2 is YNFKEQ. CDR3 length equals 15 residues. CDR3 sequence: CASRSDREANYGYTF. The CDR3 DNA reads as TGTGCCAGCAGGTCGGACAGGGAAGCTAACTATGGCTACACCTTC.

CDR3 in DNA: TGTGCCAGCTCACCAGGACAGATTAACACTGAAGCTTTCTTT. Protein sequence: CASSPGQINTEAFF. This chain connects TRBV18 to TRBJ1-1, with D possibly being TRBD1 (6 bases). Germline CDR1 reads KGHSH; CDR2 reads LQKENI. Trimming took 2 bases from V and 2 from J, leaving 9 bases between them. The CDR3 has 14 amino acids. The variable domain in full, with the rest retrieved from reference TRBV18 and TRBJ1-1, is NAGVMQNPRHLVRRRGQEARLRCSPMKGHSHVYWYRQLPEEGLKFMVYLQKENIIDESGMPKERFSAEFPKEGPSILRIQQVVRGDSAAYFCASSPGQINTEAFFGQGTRLTVV.

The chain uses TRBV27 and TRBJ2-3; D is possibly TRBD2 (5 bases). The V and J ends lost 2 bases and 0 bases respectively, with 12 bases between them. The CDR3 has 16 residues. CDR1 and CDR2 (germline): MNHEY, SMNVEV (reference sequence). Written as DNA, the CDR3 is TGTGCCAGCAGTTTAGGGCTAGCAGTTAGCACAGATACGCAGTATTTT. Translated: CASSLGLAVSTDTQYF.

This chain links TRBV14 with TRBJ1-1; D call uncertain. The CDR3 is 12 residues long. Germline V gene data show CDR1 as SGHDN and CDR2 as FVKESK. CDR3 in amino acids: CASGREGSEAFF. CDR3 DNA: TGTGCTTCCGGGAGAGAAGGTTCTGAAGCTTTCTTT.

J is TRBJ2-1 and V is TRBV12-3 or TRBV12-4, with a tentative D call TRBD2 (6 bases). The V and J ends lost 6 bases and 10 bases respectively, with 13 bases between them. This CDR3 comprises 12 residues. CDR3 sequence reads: CASSIRAGEQFF. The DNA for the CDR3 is TGTGCCAGCAGCATAAGGGCGGGGGAGCAGTTCTTC.

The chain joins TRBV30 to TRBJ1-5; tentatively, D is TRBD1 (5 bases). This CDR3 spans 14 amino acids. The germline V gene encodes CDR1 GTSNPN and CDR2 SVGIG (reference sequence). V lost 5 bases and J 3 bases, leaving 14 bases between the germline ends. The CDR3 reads CAWCGTEPNQPQHF. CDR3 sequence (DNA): TGTGCCTGGTGCGGGACGGAACCCAATCAGCCCCAGCATTTT.